This T cell receptor (beta chain) comes out of a study of OX40 agonist ivuxolimab in advanced cancers. This CDR3 region has 14 residues. Germline V lookup: CDR1 LNHDA, CDR2 SQIVND (reference sequence). The ends were cut back, 5 bases at V and 4 bases at J, with 14 bases in the middle. The data were produced by immunoSEQ multiplex PCR, yet TCRdb's version contains in-frame clones alone and is incomplete. The table shows fewer than 65,000 clones, with 88% occurring only once. The TCR was taken from an adult with an advanced solid tumor such as melanoma, head and neck, liver or kidney cancer. Sequencing used CD4+ or CD8+ T cells sorted from blood, obtained in a trial of the OX40 agonist ivuxolimab. This chain connects TRBV19 to TRBJ1-2, with D possibly matching TRBD1 (5 bases). Written as DNA, the CDR3 is TGTGCCAGTAGTCTAACCAGGGACGGCTATGGCTACACCTTC. Translation: CASSLTRDGYGYTF.